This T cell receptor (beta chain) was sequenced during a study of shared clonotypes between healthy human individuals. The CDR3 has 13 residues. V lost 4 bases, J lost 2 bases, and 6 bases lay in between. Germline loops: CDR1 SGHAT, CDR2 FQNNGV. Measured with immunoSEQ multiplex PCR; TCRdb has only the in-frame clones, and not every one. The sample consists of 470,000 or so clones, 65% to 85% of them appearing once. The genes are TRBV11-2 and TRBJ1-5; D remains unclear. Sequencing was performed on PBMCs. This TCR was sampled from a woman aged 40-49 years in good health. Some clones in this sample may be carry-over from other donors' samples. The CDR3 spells CASSYGGNQPQHF. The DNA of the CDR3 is TGTGCCAGCAGCTATGGAGGCAATCAGCCCCAGCATTTT.